These 15 T cell receptor beta chains were sequenced from one sample in a study of shared clonotypes between healthy human individuals. Using immunoSEQ multiplex PCR, the repertoire was profiled, and TCRdb retains in-frame clones only, with some absent. The table includes about 480,000 clones, approximately 79% detected once. The sequenced sample was PBMCs. These TCRs come from a woman aged 40 to 49 in good health. Some clones in this sample may be carry-over from other donors' samples.

The rearrangement links TRBV5-5 to TRBJ2-7; D possibly corresponds to TRBD1 (6 bases). The V end lost 3 bases, the J end lost 1 base, and 11 bases lay between the germline ends. Germline assignment: CDR1 SGHKS and CDR2 YYEKEE (reference sequence). This CDR3 has 14 amino acids. In nucleotides, the CDR3 is TGTGCCAGCAGCTACAGGGACGGATCCTACGAGCAGTACTTC. This encodes CASSYRDGSYEQYF. Full variable domain (remainder filled in from reference TRBV5-5 and TRBJ2-7): DAGVTQSPTHLIKTRGQQVTLRCSPISGHKSVSWYQQVLGQGPQFIFQYYEKEERGRGNFPDRFSARQFPNYSSELNVNALLLGDSALYLCASSYRDGSYEQYFGPGTRLTVT.

This clone was counted a single time. This CDR3 reads CAWGTGQLQETQYF. Written as DNA, the CDR3 is TGTGCCTGGGGGACGGGACAGCTCCAAGAGACCCAGTACTTC. The chain joins TRBV30 to TRBJ2-5, with 7 bases fitting TRBD1. This CDR3 has 14 amino acids. The V and J ends lost 5 bases and 1 base, in that order; junction bases with no gene match: 7. Germline loops: CDR1 GTSNPN, CDR2 SVGIG (reference sequence).

The genes are TRBV6-5 and TRBJ2-1; D is uncertain. The CDR3 runs to 12 residues. The germline V gene encodes CDR1 MNHEY and CDR2 SVGAGI. The V end was cut by 6 bases, the J end by 9 bases, with 12 bases between. CDR3 coding DNA: TGTGCCAGCAGCCGAGCGATGGGTGAGCAGTTCTTC. Translated, it gives CASSRAMGEQFF.

For the CDR3, the DNA is TGTGCCAGCAGCTTAACTAGGACTAGCGGTCTAGACGATGAGCAGTTCTTC. Residues: CASSLTRTSGLDDEQFF. The V call is TRBV11-2, the J call TRBJ2-1, with 10 bases matching TRBD2. CDR3 length: 17 amino acids. V gave up 2 bases and J gave up 8 bases; unmatched junction bases: 12. Per germline, CDR1 SGHAT and CDR2 FQNNGV.

The chain has TRBV4-2 and TRBJ2-5; 7 nucleotides agree with TRBD2. Germline assignment: CDR1 LGHNA and CDR2 YNFKEQ. The CDR3 runs 17 residues. The V gene end was trimmed by 1 base and the J gene end by 8 bases; junction bases not matched to a gene: 16. The CDR3 nucleotides are TGTGCCAGCAGCCAAGGGTCGGGAGGAGCCCAAGAGTTAACCCAGTACTTC. This codes for CASSQGSGGAQELTQYF.

This clone came up once. This rearrangement joins TRBV5-1 to TRBJ2-1; 10 nucleotides agree with TRBD1. The V gene end was trimmed by 4 bases and the J gene end by 9 bases; junction bases not matched to a gene: 10. The CDR3 runs 15 residues. Germline CDR1 SGHRS, CDR2 YFSETQ. CDR3 amino acids: CASSPRDRGTGEQFF. CDR3 nucleotides: TGCGCCAGCAGCCCGCGGGACAGGGGCACCGGTGAGCAGTTCTTC.

V usage is TRBV7-2 and J usage is TRBJ1-1; D unresolved. This CDR3 is 13 amino acids long. V was trimmed by 4 bases and J by 0 bases, leaving 6 bases between them. The germline gives CDR1 SGHTA, CDR2 FQGNSA. The CDR3 spells CASSYSMNTEAFF. In nucleotides, the CDR3 is TGTGCCAGCAGCTACAGTATGAACACTGAAGCTTTCTTT.

This clone was recorded many times. The rearrangement uses TRBV19 and TRBJ2-3; 8 positions agree with TRBD2. The germline V gene encodes CDR1 LNHDA and CDR2 SQIVND (reference sequence). V lost 6 bases to trimming and J lost 3 bases; unmatched junction nucleotides: 5. CDR3 length equals 14 residues. The CDR3 region has the DNA TGTGCCAGTAGAGGGGGACTAGGAACAGATACGCAGTATTTT. Its translation is CASRGGLGTDTQYF.

DNA for the CDR3: TGTGCCAGCAGCAAAGGGGGGGGCCCTCAAGAGACCCAGTACTTC. As protein: CASSKGGGPQETQYF. The chain uses TRBV5-4 and TRBJ2-5, with D maybe TRBD2 (7 bases). The CDR3 runs 15 residues. Deletions cut 4 bases from V and 2 bases from J, with 15 bases between. The germline V gene has CDR1 SGHNT and CDR2 YYREEE (reference sequence). The whole variable domain, remainder taken from reference TRBV5-4 and TRBJ2-5, is ETGVTQSPTHLIKTRGQQVTLRCSSQSGHNTVSWYQQALGQGPQFIFQYYREEENGRGNFPPRFSGLQFPNYSSELNVNALELDDSALYLCASSKGGGPQETQYFGPGTRLLVL.

The CDR3 spells CASSLEPSGRGSEQFF. The CDR3 DNA is TGTGCCAGCAGCTTAGAGCCTAGCGGGAGGGGTAGTGAGCAGTTCTTC. The J gene is TRBJ2-1, the V gene TRBV7-9, with TRBD2 matching 12 bases. V was clipped by 1 base and J by 9 bases; unmatched bases: 7. CDR1 and CDR2 from the germline V gene are SEHNR and FQNEAQ (reference sequence). This CDR3 has 16 amino acids.

On this clone: This same CDR3 is encoded by further DNA sequences in the sample. The chain carries TRBV29-1 and TRBJ2-5; D call uncertain. This CDR3 has 10 residues. Germline CDR1 is SQVTM and CDR2 is ANQGSEA. Trimming cost V 2 bases and J 5 bases, with 3 bases left between them. CDR3 DNA sequence: TGCAGCGTTGAAATTGAGACCCAGTACTTC. It is translated as CSVEIETQYF.

The V call is TRBV27, the J call TRBJ2-7; 9 nucleotides align to TRBD2. Trimming at V came to 3 bases and at J to 4 bases, leaving 7 bases not matched to a gene. Germline assignment: CDR1 MNHEY and CDR2 SMNVEV (reference sequence). CDR3 size: 15 residues. The CDR3: CASSFVAGEYYEQYF. The CDR3 nucleotides are TGTGCCAGCAGTTTCGTAGCGGGAGAATATTACGAGCAGTACTTC.

In its sample, this clone was seen a few times. The chain recombines TRBV2 with TRBJ1-2; 7 bases map to TRBD1. With V trimmed by 1 base and J by 3 bases, 5 bases remained unmatched. The CDR3 spans 15 residues. Looked up from germline, CDR1 is SNHLY and CDR2 is FYNNEI. This chain's CDR3 is CASSEVPRGDYGYTF. CDR3 nucleotide sequence: TGTGCCAGCAGTGAAGTTCCCAGGGGGGACTATGGCTACACCTTC.

The chain carries TRBV6-6 and TRBJ1-1; no clear D gene. Germline CDR1 reads MNHNY; CDR2 reads SVGAGI (reference sequence). The CDR3 loop spans 11 amino acids. Trimming shortened V by 6 bases and J by 3 bases, and 5 bases separated the two germline ends. Written as DNA, the CDR3 is TGTGCCAGCAGCACCTACACTGAAGCTTTCTTT. This codes for CASSTYTEAFF.

Written as DNA, the CDR3 is TGTGCCACCAGCGGCGAATCCTACGAGCAGTACTTC. Residues: CATSGESYEQYF. The chain employs TRBV15 and TRBJ2-7; D uncertain. This CDR3 is 12 amino acids long. Germline V gene data show CDR1 as LNHNV and CDR2 as YYDKDF (reference sequence). The V end was cut by 5 bases, the J end by 1 base, with 6 bases between.